Shown below are 32 T cell receptor beta chains from a single sample sequenced in a study of cytomegalovirus exposure and HLA in healthy donors. The PCR contained 60 Vbeta and 13 Jbeta primers. The data were produced by immunoSEQ multiplex PCR, yet TCRdb's version contains in-frame clones alone and is incomplete. The sample has fewer than 250,000 clones; 77% are singletons. The sample was PBMCs. The source is a woman in her 30s in good health and CMV-seropositive.

The CDR3 nucleotides read TGTGCCAGTAGCCTAGAGGGGGTTGGAACTGAAGCTTTCTTT. Translated: CASSLEGVGTEAFF. The chain joins TRBV19 to TRBJ1-1; D perhaps matches TRBD1 (6 bases). V lost 6 bases to trimming and J lost 5 bases, with 16 bases between them. The CDR3 has 14 amino acids. In germline, CDR1 is LNHDA, CDR2 SQIVND (reference sequence).

This clone was detected a few times. The chain is built from TRBV2 and TRBJ1-1; D call uncertain. V was shortened by 2 bases and J by 4 bases, with 14 bases between the two germline ends. This CDR3 region has 15 residues. Germline lookup yields CDR1 SNHLY and CDR2 FYNNEI. The CDR3 DNA is TGTGCCAGCAGTGAACAACGACAAGCCCCCACTGAAGCTTTCTTT. As protein: CASSEQRQAPTEAFF.

The chain employs TRBV10-3 and TRBJ2-5; 10 bases map to TRBD2. The length of the CDR3 is 14 residues. With 7 bases clipped from V and 1 base from J, the junction kept 3 bases outside the gene matches. The V gene's germline CDR1 is ENHRY and CDR2 SYGVKD. Here the CDR3 reads CAIKASGSQETQYF. CDR3 DNA: TGTGCCATCAAGGCTAGCGGGAGCCAAGAGACCCAGTACTTC.

This chain uses TRBV4-1 with TRBJ1-5; D possibly corresponds to TRBD1 (5 bases). This CDR3 spans 16 amino acids. Germline CDR1 reads MGHRA; CDR2 reads YSYEKL. V was cut by 0 bases and J by 0 bases, with 9 bases left in between. The CDR3 DNA is TGCGCCAGCAGCCAAGATTCAAGGGGTAGCAATCAGCCCCAGCATTTT. Its translation: CASSQDSRGSNQPQHF.

The chain employs TRBV5-4 and TRBJ1-4, with 7 bases identical to TRBD1. Germline-derived CDR1 and CDR2 are SGHNT and YYREEE (reference sequence). The CDR3 is 15 residues long. V lost 4 bases and J lost 4; bases outside the gene matches: 7. The CDR3 DNA follows: TGTGCCAGCAGCCCCAAGACAGGGAATAATGAAAAACTGTTTTTT. Translated: CASSPKTGNNEKLFF.

This clone was found a few times. This rearrangement joins TRBV19 to TRBJ1-5; TRBD1 agrees at 7 bases. The CDR3 totals 14 residues. Germline-derived CDR1 and CDR2 are LNHDA and SQIVND (reference sequence). With V trimmed by 5 bases and J by 13 bases, 14 bases remained unmatched. The CDR3 protein is CASSPRDSLRAQHF. CDR3 coding DNA: TGTGCCAGTAGTCCCAGGGACAGCCTCCGGGCTCAGCATTTT. Combining the CDR3 with reference TRBV19 and TRBJ1-5 gives the whole variable domain DGGITQSPKYLFRKEGQNVTLSCEQNLNHDAMYWYRQDPGQGLRLIYYSQIVNDFQKGDIAEGYSVSREKKESFPLTVTSAQKNPTAFYLCASSPRDSLRAQHFGDGTRLSIL.

V usage is TRBV19 and J usage is TRBJ1-5; 11 bases are a match to TRBD1. The ends lost 7 bases at V and 2 bases at J; junction bases unmatched: 10. This CDR3 spans 17 amino acids. Germline CDR1 and CDR2: LNHDA and SQIVND (reference sequence). The CDR3: CASIAGTGGLGNQPQHF. The CDR3 DNA reads as TGTGCCAGTATAGCCGGGACAGGGGGTCTGGGCAATCAGCCCCAGCATTTT.

V and J are TRBV28 and TRBJ2-3; 8 bases fit TRBD2. CDR3 length: 14 residues. V shed 10 bases and J 1 base; nucleotides not matched to a gene: 7. Looked up from germline, CDR1 is MDHEN and CDR2 is SYDVKM. The CDR3 reads CATRPGGGTDTQYF. DNA for the CDR3: TGTGCCACGCGGCCGGGGGGGGGCACAGATACGCAGTATTTT.

The genes are TRBV20-1 and TRBJ2-3; D unclear. The CDR3 runs to 11 residues. Germline CDR1 reads DFQATT; CDR2 reads SNEGSKA (reference sequence). V dropped 6 bases and J dropped 3 bases, with 7 bases sitting between them. CDR3 protein: CSAPKTDTQYF. The CDR3 DNA reads TGCAGTGCCCCAAAAACAGATACGCAGTATTTT.

V gene TRBV27 combines with J gene TRBJ2-7, with 8 bases lining up with TRBD2. The CDR3 runs 14 residues. V shed 7 bases and J 4 bases; nucleotides not matched to a gene: 9. The germline gives CDR1 MNHEY, CDR2 SMNVEV (reference sequence). The chain's CDR3 is CASTRAGAQYEQYF. The CDR3 region has the DNA TGTGCCAGCACAAGAGCGGGAGCCCAATACGAGCAGTACTTC.

This clone was observed a handful of times. The chain couples TRBV19 to TRBJ2-5, with a weak D call TRBD2 (5 bases). Germline CDR1 and CDR2: LNHDA and SQIVND (reference sequence). This CDR3 spans 12 amino acids. Trimming cost V 8 bases and J 3 bases, with 10 bases left between them. The CDR3 loop reads CASSGVKETQYF. CDR3 in DNA: TGTGCCAGTTCCGGGGTAAAAGAGACCCAGTACTTC.

The V gene is TRBV7-9, the J gene TRBJ1-1; tentatively, D is TRBD1 (5 bases). Germline V CDR1 and CDR2: SEHNR, FQNEAQ (reference sequence). This CDR3 is 11 amino acids long. Trimming stripped 8 bases from V and 3 bases from J, with 7 bases between. CDR3 residues: CASGGDTEAFF. In DNA form, the CDR3 reads TGTGCCAGCGGGGGGGACACTGAAGCTTTCTTT.

This rearrangement joins TRBV7-2 to TRBJ1-2; 7 bases agree with TRBD1. Germline CDR1 and CDR2: SGHTA and FQGNSA. The CDR3 totals 15 residues. Trimming at V came to 1 base and at J to 0 bases, leaving 2 bases not matched to a gene. CDR3 residues: CASSLEGTANYGYTF. The DNA for the CDR3 is TGTGCCAGCAGCTTAGAAGGGACAGCTAACTATGGCTACACCTTC.

J is TRBJ1-2 and V is TRBV5-1; D gene uncertain. The CDR3 is made up of 13 amino acids. Germline CDR1 SGHRS, CDR2 YFSETQ. Trimming stripped 6 bases from V and 2 bases from J, with 11 bases between. The DNA of the CDR3 is TGCGCCAGCAACGGGTACCCAAACTATGGCTACACCTTC. Translation gives CASNGYPNYGYTF. The full variable domain, rest sourced from reference TRBV5-1 and TRBJ1-2, is KAGVTQTPRYLIKTRGQQVTLSCSPISGHRSVSWYQQTPGQGLQFLFEYFSETQRNKGNFPGRFSGRQFSNSRSEMNVSTLELGDSALYLCASNGYPNYGYTFGSGTRLTVV.

As for this clone: A junction boundary mismatches the germline segment, possibly from a read error. This chain joins TRBV4-1 and TRBJ1-1; TRBD1 might be the D (5 bases). CDR1 is MGHRA and CDR2 is YSYEKL in the germline V gene. The CDR3 runs to 16 residues. The chain's CDR3 is CAGSQDGVPGGTEAFF. In DNA, the CDR3 is TGCGCCGGCAGCCAAGATGGGGTCCCGGGGGGAACTGAAGCTTTCTTT.

The genes are TRBV28 and TRBJ1-5; D is unresolved. The CDR3 spans 14 residues. With 5 bases removed from V and 4 bases from J, the gap between germline ends came to 12 bases. Germline assignment: CDR1 MDHEN and CDR2 SYDVKM. CDR3 bases: TGTGCCAGCAGTGTTAACAGAGTTAATCAGCCCCAGCATTTT. This sequence encodes CASSVNRVNQPQHF.

Of note for this clone: Relative to the germline gene, one junction end is altered; a read error may explain this. This rearrangement joins TRBV10-3 to TRBJ2-2; D is unclear. Germline loops: CDR1 ENHRY, CDR2 SYGVKD. The CDR3 length is 16 residues. CDR3 DNA: TGTGCCATCAGCGAGTCTGCAGGCGCGAACACCGGGGAGCTGTTTTTT. The encoded protein is CAISESAGANTGELFF.

This chain connects TRBV4-2 to TRBJ1-2; tentatively, D is TRBD1 (5 bases). In germline, CDR1 is LGHNA, CDR2 YNFKEQ. The CDR3 has 15 amino acids. Trimming left V 1 base short and J 4 bases short, with 13 bases between. The CDR3 DNA follows: TGTGCCAGCAGCCAAGTCGGAGGGGATGGCTATGGCTACACCTTC. This sequence encodes CASSQVGGDGYGYTF.

This chain joins TRBV5-1 and TRBJ1-3, with 7 positions matching TRBD1. V lost 4 bases to trimming and J lost 0 bases; unmatched junction nucleotides: 10. The CDR3 spans 17 residues. From germline, CDR1 is SGHRS and CDR2 YFSETQ. The CDR3 region is CASSPTPTGSSGNTIYF. The CDR3 DNA sequence: TGCGCCAGCAGCCCGACTCCGACAGGGAGCTCTGGAAACACCATATATTTT.

This clone was counted a few times. This chain uses TRBV5-1 with TRBJ2-1; 8 bases line up with TRBD2. The CDR3 loop spans 15 amino acids. CDR1 is SGHRS, CDR2 YFSETQ, per germline. V lost 0 bases to trimming and J lost 5 bases; unmatched junction nucleotides: 4. The CDR3 region has the DNA TGCGCCAGCAGCTTGGCTCTAGCGGGCCACAATGAGCAGTTCTTC. This codes for CASSLALAGHNEQFF.

V is TRBV5-1 and J is TRBJ2-3, with TRBD2 as a possible D gene (6 bases). This CDR3 has 14 amino acids. Germline V gives CDR1 SGHRS, CDR2 YFSETQ. Between the trimmed V and J ends, which lost 4 bases and 4 bases, there was a span of 13 bases. The CDR3 region is CASSVGSSADTQYF. CDR3 nucleotides: TGCGCCAGCAGCGTGGGGTCTAGCGCAGATACGCAGTATTTT.

This rearrangement joins TRBV6-1 to TRBJ2-2; 7 positions agree with TRBD1. Germline V CDR1 and CDR2: MNHNS, SASEGT. The J segment lost 1 base and the V segment lost 1 base, leaving 3 bases of the junction unmatched. The CDR3 is 16 amino acids. This CDR3 is CASSEGTGENTGELFF. DNA of the CDR3: TGTGCCAGCAGTGAAGGAACAGGGGAGAACACCGGGGAGCTGTTTTTT.

Note on this clone: The germline gene is not matched at one end of the junction; a read error may be the cause. This sequence joins TRBV2 and TRBJ1-3, with no clear D. The CDR3 sequence is 13 residues long. Germline lookup yields CDR1 SNHLY and CDR2 FYNNEI. CDR3 sequence reads: CASSASSGDTIYF. The CDR3 DNA reads TGTGCCAGCAGTGCCAGCTCTGGAGACACCATATATTTT.

Notes on this clone: Other DNA sequences within the sample encode an identical CDR3. This chain connects TRBV18 to TRBJ2-5; D is perhaps TRBD2 (5 bases). V was pared by 0 bases and J by 5 bases, with 13 bases between. Germline CDR1 and CDR2: KGHSH and LQKENI. CDR3 size: 15 residues. In nucleotides, the CDR3 is TGTGCCAGCTCACCACCGGCGGAGGCGCGGGAGACCCAGTACTTC. It encodes CASSPPAEARETQYF. Together with reference TRBV18 and TRBJ2-5, the CDR3 gives the full variable domain: NAGVMQNPRHLVRRRGQEARLRCSPMKGHSHVYWYRQLPEEGLKFMVYLQKENIIDESGMPKERFSAEFPKEGPSILRIQQVVRGDSAAYFCASSPPAEARETQYFGPGTRLLVL.

CDR3 protein: CASSISGTKVRDTQYF. In DNA form, the CDR3 reads TGTGCCAGTAGTATATCCGGGACTAAGGTACGAGATACGCAGTATTTT. The J gene is TRBJ2-3, the V gene TRBV19; 7 nucleotides align to TRBD2. From germline, CDR1 is LNHDA and CDR2 SQIVND (reference sequence). This CDR3 has 16 amino acids. The ends lost 2 bases at V and 5 bases at J; junction bases unmatched: 10. Variable domain in full (rest from reference TRBV19 and TRBJ2-3): DGGITQSPKYLFRKEGQNVTLSCEQNLNHDAMYWYRQDPGQGLRLIYYSQIVNDFQKGDIAEGYSVSREKKESFPLTVTSAQKNPTAFYLCASSISGTKVRDTQYFGPGTRLTVL.

V and J are TRBV5-1 and TRBJ2-1; D ambiguous. The V gene lost 0 bases and the J gene lost 8 bases, with 9 bases spanning the gap. Germline V gene sequence: CDR1 SGHRS, CDR2 YFSETQ. This CDR3 contains 13 residues. CDR3 DNA sequence: TGCGCCAGCAGCTTGGCAGCGAGCGATGAGCAGTTCTTC. Protein product: CASSLAASDEQFF.

The chain joins TRBV28 to TRBJ2-3, with TRBD2 identical over 10 bases. CDR1 is MDHEN, CDR2 SYDVKM, per germline. J was trimmed by 7 bases and V by 8 bases; bases with no gene match: 9. The CDR3 totals 14 residues. CDR3 nucleotides: TGTGCCAGCTCAGCGGGGGGGACGGTATATACGCAGTATTTT. It codes for CASSAGGTVYTQYF.

The chain carries TRBV2 and TRBJ2-1, with 13 nucleotides matching TRBD2. Per the germline V gene, CDR1 is SNHLY and CDR2 is FYNNEI. V was clipped by 6 bases and J by 5 bases; unmatched bases: 4. The CDR3 contains 15 residues. The CDR3 DNA reads TGTGCCAGCAGACTAGCGGGAGGGAAAAACAATGAGCAGTTCTTC. This gives the protein CASRLAGGKNNEQFF.

J is TRBJ1-2 and V is TRBV6-5; a weak D match, TRBD1 (5 bases). The CDR3 sequence is 13 residues long. Germline V gene lookup returns CDR1 MNHEY and CDR2 SVGAGI. Trimming took 6 bases from V and 5 from J, leaving 13 bases between them. The CDR3 is CASRTGGGYGYTF. In DNA form, the CDR3 reads TGTGCCAGCAGAACGGGGGGTGGGTATGGCTACACCTTC.

V and J are TRBV27 and TRBJ1-6, with TRBD1 matching over 9 bases. Germline V gives CDR1 MNHEY, CDR2 SMNVEV (reference sequence). V lost 6 bases, J lost 10 bases, and 13 bases stayed unmatched. This CDR3 is built from 16 residues. For the CDR3, the DNA is TGTGCCAGCAGACCTCAGGGACAGGGTGGAAGATCACCCCTCCACTTT. Protein product: CASRPQGQGGRSPLHF.

This clone came up a few times. The chain couples TRBV2 to TRBJ2-3; 12 bases are a match to TRBD2. The CDR3 covers 19 residues. Germline V lookup: CDR1 SNHLY, CDR2 FYNNEI. Unmatched junction bases numbered 10, after V lost 2 bases and J lost 1 base. For the CDR3, the DNA is TGTGCCAGCAGTGAATTCCTGCTAGCGGGGGGGCCGGGCACAGATACGCAGTATTTT. Protein sequence: CASSEFLLAGGPGTDTQYF.

The rearrangement joins TRBV5-1 to TRBJ1-6, with D tentatively TRBD1 (5 bases). Germline loops: CDR1 SGHRS, CDR2 YFSETQ. CDR3 length equals 14 residues. Trimming took off 4 bases at V and 7 bases at J, with 12 bases between the two ends. The CDR3 spells CASSLDSANSPLHF. CDR3 coding DNA: TGCGCCAGCAGCCTCGACAGCGCGAATTCACCCCTCCACTTT.